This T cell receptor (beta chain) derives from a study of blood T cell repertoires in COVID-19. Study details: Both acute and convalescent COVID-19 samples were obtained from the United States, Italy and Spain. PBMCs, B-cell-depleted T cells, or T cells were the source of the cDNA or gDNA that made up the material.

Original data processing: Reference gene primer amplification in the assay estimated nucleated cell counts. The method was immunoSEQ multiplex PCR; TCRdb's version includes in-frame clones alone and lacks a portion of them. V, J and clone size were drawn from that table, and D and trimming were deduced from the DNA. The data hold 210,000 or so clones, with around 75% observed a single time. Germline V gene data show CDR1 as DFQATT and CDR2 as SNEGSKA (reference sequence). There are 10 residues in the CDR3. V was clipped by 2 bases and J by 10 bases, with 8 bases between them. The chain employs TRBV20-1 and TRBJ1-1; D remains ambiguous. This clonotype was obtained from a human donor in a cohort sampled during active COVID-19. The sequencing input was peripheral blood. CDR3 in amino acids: CSARPSGAFF. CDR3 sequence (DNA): TGCAGTGCTAGACCTAGCGGAGCTTTCTTT.